The 9 T cell receptor beta chains listed next were all sequenced from one sample in a study of T cell clonality in common variable immunodeficiency. Some clones are missing from TCRdb's copy, which holds only in-frame ones; the method was immunoSEQ multiplex PCR. The data show more than 30,000 clones, with none appearing a single time. Input material: peripheral blood mononuclear cells. Receptors were obtained from a person aged 18 to 75 in good health.

This clone was found many times. The observed sequence ends 3 residues before the CDR3 terminus, with the missing tail filled in from the germline J gene. The genes are TRBV6-1 and TRBJ1-5, with D hard to call. Trimming removed 4 bases at V and 2 bases at J, with 15 bases between. Germline assignment: CDR1 MNHNS and CDR2 SASEGT. The CDR3 runs 16 residues. CDR3: CASSATTSGGNQPQHF. The CDR3 DNA, read in part, is TGTGCCAGCAGTGCGACTACCTCGGGAGGCAATCAGCCC.

This clone was observed many times. The read ends 3 residues early relative to the CDR3; the germline J gene fills the gap. Other DNA sequences in this sample translate to the same CDR3. The chain uses TRBV20-1 and TRBJ1-5, with 9 bases lining up with TRBD1. CDR3 size: 13 residues. The germline CDR1 and CDR2 sequences are DFQATT and SNEGSKA (reference sequence). J gave up 5 bases and V 3 bases, and 2 bases lay outside the gene matches. The part of the CDR3 DNA that was read is TGCAGTGCTAGGGGACAGGGATATCAGCCC. Encoded protein: CSARGQGYQP. The whole CDR3 reads CSARGQGYQPQHF.

This clone was seen repeatedly, ten times or more. The CDR3 goes on 3 residues after the read ends, and that part is filled in from the germline J gene. V and J are TRBV4-1 and TRBJ1-5; a possible D gene is TRBD1 (5 bases). The CDR3 loop spans 16 amino acids. Between the trimmed V and J ends, which lost 2 bases and 7 bases, there was a span of 18 bases. Germline V gene sequence: CDR1 MGHRA, CDR2 YSYEKL. CDR3 protein: CASSQPRLGGGQPQHF. CDR3 DNA (partial): TGCGCCAGCAGCCAACCCCGTCTCGGGGGAGGGCAGCCC.

This clone was counted many times. CDR3 bases read: TGTGCCAGTAGTTCTCGGGGGGCAGGGAATGAG. Amino acid sequence: CASSSRGAGNE. The whole CDR3 sequence is CASSSRGAGNEQFF. The V and J genes are TRBV19 and TRBJ2-1; tentatively, D is TRBD2 (7 bases). Read data end 3 residues before the CDR3 end; the end is taken from the germline J gene. CDR1 and CDR2 from the germline V gene are LNHDA and SQIVND (reference sequence). Trimming cost V 5 bases and J 7 bases, with 15 bases left between them. The CDR3 is 14 amino acids.

This clone was detected many times. The read terminates 3 residues before the CDR3 end, so the remaining end is supplied by the germline J gene. V is TRBV20-1 and J is TRBJ2-7, with 9 bases aligning to TRBD2. The CDR3 contains 14 residues. V trimming: 0 bases; J trimming: 6 bases; junction bases outside the gene matches: 6. Per the germline V gene, CDR1 is DFQATT and CDR2 is SNEGSKA (reference sequence). CDR3 residues: CSARDFSGRSEQYF. CDR3 DNA (partial): TGCAGTGCTAGAGATTTCAGCGGGAGGTCCGAG.

This clone was observed many times. Read coverage stops 3 residues before the CDR3 terminus; the germline J gene supplies the remainder. The genes are TRBV30 and TRBJ2-2, with TRBD1 matching over 7 bases. This CDR3 has 14 amino acids. Germline values: CDR1 GTSNPN, CDR2 SVGIG (reference sequence). The V and J ends lost 3 bases and 5 bases, in that order; junction bases with no gene match: 6. CDR3 DNA, as far as it was read: TGTGCCTGGAGCCCGACAGGGCGGACCGGGGAG. Its translation: CAWSPTGRTGE. The CDR3, in full, reads CAWSPTGRTGELFF. Looking up the rest from reference TRBV30 and TRBJ2-2 gives the full variable domain: SQTIHQWPATLVQPVGSPLSLECTVEGTSNPNLYWYRQAAGRGLQLLFYSVGIGQISSEVPQNLSASRPQDRQFILSSKKLLLSDSGFYLCAWSPTGRTGELFFGEGSRLTVL.

This clone has at least ten counts. Read coverage stops 3 residues before the CDR3 terminus; the germline J gene supplies the remainder. The V and J genes are TRBV2 and TRBJ2-1; 9 positions match TRBD1. The CDR3 covers 13 residues. Trimming at V came to 5 bases and at J to 6 bases, leaving 2 bases not matched to a gene. The germline V gene encodes CDR1 SNHLY and CDR2 FYNNEI. This CDR3 is CASSTDRGNEQFF. The CDR3 bases that were read are TGTGCCAGCAGTACGGACAGGGGCAATGAG.

This clone was counted at least ten times. With the read ending 3 residues before the CDR3 end, the germline J gene is used to fill in that end. The chain recombines TRBV20-1 with TRBJ2-7, with TRBD1 identical over 7 bases. Germline V CDR1 and CDR2: DFQATT, SNEGSKA (reference sequence). The V segment lost 1 base and the J segment 4 bases; nucleotides outside the gene matches: 13. The length of the CDR3 is 16 residues. CDR3 DNA (partial): TGCAGTGCTAGAGCTCCCCCTGGGCAGGGGGTGTACGAG. This gives the protein CSARAPPGQGVYE. The entire CDR3 protein is CSARAPPGQGVYEQYF.

This clone was seen many times. The read gets to within 3 residues of the CDR3 end, and the germline J gene fills in the rest. This rearrangement joins TRBV18 to TRBJ2-7, with D possibly being TRBD2 (5 bases). V lost 6 bases to trimming and J lost 3 bases, with 9 bases between them. The CDR3 is 12 amino acids. CDR1 is KGHSH and CDR2 is LQKENI in the germline V gene. CDR3 DNA, as far as it was read: TGTGCCAGCTCGCCCGGACTCTACGAG. Protein sequence: CASSPGLYE. The whole CDR3 sequence reads CASSPGLYEQYF.